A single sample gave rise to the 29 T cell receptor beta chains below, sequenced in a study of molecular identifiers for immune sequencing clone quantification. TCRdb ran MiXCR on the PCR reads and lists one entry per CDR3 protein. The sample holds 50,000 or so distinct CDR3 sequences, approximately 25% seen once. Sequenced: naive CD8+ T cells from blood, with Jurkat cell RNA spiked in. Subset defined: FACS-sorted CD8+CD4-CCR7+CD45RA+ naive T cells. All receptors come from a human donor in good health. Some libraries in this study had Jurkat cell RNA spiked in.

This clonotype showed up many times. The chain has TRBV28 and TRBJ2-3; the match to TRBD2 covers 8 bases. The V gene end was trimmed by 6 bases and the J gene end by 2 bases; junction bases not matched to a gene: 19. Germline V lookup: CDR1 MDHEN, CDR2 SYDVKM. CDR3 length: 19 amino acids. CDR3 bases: TGTGCCAGCAGATCACTGGTAGCGGGACTAGAAACCACCACAGATACGCAGTATTTT. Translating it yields CASRSLVAGLETTTDTQYF. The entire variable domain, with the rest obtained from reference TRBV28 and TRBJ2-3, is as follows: DVKVTQSSRYLVKRTGEKVFLECVQDMDHENMFWYRQDPGLGLRLIYFSYDVKMKEKGDIPEGYSVSREKKERFSLILESASTNQTSMYLCASRSLVAGLETTTDTQYFGPGTRLTVL.

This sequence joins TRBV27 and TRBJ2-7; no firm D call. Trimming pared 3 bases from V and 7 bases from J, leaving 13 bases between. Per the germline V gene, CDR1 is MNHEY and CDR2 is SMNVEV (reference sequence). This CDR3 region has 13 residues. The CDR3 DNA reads TGTGCCAGCAGTTTTACCATAGCTGGAGAGCAGTACTTC. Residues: CASSFTIAGEQYF.

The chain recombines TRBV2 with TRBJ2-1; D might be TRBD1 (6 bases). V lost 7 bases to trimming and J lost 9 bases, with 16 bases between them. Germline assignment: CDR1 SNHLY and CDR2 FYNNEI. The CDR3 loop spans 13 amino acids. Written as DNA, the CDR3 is TGTGCCAGCAACGGACAGCTTGGCAGTGAGCAGTTCTTC. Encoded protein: CASNGQLGSEQFF.

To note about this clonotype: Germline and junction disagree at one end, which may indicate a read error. The CDR3 coding sequence is TGTGCCAACAGCCCTACGGACAGAGCCACTGAAGCTTTCTTT. The encoded protein is CANSPTDRATEAFF. The chain has TRBV7-3 and TRBJ1-1; D may be TRBD1 (6 bases). Germline lookup yields CDR1 SGHTA and CDR2 FQGTGA. There are 14 residues in the CDR3.

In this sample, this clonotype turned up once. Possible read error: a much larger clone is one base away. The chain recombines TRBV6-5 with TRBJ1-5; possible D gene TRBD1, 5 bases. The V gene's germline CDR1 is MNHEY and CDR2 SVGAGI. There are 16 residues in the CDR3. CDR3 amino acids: CASSHSGRARNQPQHF. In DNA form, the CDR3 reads TGTGCCAGCAGTCACTCTGGCAGGGCCCGCAATCAGCCCCAGCATTTT.

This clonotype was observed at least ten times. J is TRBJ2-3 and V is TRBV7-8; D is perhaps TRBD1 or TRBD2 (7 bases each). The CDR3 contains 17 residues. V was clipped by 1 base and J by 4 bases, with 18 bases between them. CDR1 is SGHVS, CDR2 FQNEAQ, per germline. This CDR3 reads CASSLDRGRGGPDTQYF. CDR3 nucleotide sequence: TGTGCCAGCAGCTTAGATAGGGGCAGGGGGGGTCCAGATACGCAGTATTTT. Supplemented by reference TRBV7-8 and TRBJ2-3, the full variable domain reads GAGVSQSPRYKVAKRGQDVALRCDPISGHVSLFWYQQALGQGPEFLTYFQNEAQLDKSGLPSDRFFAERPEGSVSTLKIQRTQQEDSAVYLCASSLDRGRGGPDTQYFGPGTRLTVL.

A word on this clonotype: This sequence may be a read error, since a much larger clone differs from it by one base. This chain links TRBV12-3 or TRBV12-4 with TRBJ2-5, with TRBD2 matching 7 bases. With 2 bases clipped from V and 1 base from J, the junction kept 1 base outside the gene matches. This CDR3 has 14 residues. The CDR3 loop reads CASSLWGGQETQYF. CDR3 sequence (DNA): TGTGCCAGCAGTTTATGGGGGGGCCAAGAGACCCAGTACTTC.

This CDR3 is CSAEGVPGELFF. For the CDR3, the DNA is TGCAGCGCGGAGGGAGTCCCCGGGGAGCTGTTTTTT. The V gene is TRBV29-1, the J gene TRBJ2-2; D might be TRBD2 (6 bases). Germline assignment: CDR1 SQVTM and CDR2 ANQGSEA. The CDR3 consists of 12 residues. The ends were cut back, 7 bases at V and 6 bases at J, with 12 bases in the middle.

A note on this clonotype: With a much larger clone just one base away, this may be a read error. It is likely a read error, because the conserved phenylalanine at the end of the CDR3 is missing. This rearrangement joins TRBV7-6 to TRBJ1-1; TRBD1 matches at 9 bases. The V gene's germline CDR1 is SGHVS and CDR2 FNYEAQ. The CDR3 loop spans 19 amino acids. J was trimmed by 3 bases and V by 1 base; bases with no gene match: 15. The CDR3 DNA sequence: TGTGCCAGCAGCTTAGGGGTCCGGACAGGGGTTAATAAGGACACTGAAGCTTTCTTA. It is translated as CASSLGVRTGVNKDTEAFL.

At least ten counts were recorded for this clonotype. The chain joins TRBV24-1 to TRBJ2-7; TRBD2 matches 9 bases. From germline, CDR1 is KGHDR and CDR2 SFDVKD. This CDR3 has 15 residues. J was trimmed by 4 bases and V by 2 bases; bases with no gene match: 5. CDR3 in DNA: TGTGCCACCAGTGATTGGTCTAGCGGGATTTACGAGCAGTACTTC. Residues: CATSDWSSGIYEQYF.

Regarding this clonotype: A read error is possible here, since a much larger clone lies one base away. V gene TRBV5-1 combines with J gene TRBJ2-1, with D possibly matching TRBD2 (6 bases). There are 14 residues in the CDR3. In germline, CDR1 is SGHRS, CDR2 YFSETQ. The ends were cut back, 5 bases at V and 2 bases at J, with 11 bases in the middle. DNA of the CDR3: TGCGCCAGCAGAGACGGGGGTCCCTACAATGAGCAGTTCTTC. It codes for CASRDGGPYNEQFF.

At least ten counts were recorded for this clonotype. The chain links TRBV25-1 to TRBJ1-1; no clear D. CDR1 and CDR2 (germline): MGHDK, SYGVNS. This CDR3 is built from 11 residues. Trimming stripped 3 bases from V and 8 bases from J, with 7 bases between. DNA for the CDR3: TGTGCCAGCAGTGATCCAGGAGAAGCTTTCTTT. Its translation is CASSDPGEAFF.

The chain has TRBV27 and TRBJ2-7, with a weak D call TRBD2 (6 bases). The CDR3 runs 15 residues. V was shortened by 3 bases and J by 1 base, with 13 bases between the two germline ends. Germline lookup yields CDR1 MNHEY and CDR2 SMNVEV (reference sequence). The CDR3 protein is CASSFRGSNSYEQYF. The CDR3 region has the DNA TGTGCCAGCAGTTTTCGGGGGTCCAATTCCTACGAGCAGTACTTC.

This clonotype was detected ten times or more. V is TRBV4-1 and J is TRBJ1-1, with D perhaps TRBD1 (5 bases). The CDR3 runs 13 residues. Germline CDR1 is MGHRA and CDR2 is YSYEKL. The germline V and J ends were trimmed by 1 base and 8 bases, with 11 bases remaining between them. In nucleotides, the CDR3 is TGCGCCAGCAGCCAAGGCTTGACAGCCGAAGCTTTCTTT. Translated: CASSQGLTAEAFF.

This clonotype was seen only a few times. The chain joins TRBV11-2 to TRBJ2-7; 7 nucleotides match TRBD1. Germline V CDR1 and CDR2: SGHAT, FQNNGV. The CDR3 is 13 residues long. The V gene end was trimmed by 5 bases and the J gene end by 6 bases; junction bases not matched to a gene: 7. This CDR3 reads CASSLGQAGEQYF. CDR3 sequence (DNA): TGTGCCAGCAGCCTCGGACAGGCTGGCGAGCAGTACTTC.

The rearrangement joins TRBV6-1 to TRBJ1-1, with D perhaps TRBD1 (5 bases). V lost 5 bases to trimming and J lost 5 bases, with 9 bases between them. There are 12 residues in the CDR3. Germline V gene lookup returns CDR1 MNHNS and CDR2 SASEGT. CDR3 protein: CASSQRQTEAFF. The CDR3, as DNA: TGTGCCAGCAGTCAGAGACAGACTGAAGCTTTCTTT.

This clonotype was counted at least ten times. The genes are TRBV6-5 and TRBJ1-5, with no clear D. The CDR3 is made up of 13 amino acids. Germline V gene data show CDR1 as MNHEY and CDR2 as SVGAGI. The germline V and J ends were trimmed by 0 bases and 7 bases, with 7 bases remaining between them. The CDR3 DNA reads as TGTGCCAGCAGTTACTCAGTGTACCAGCCCCAGCATTTT. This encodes CASSYSVYQPQHF.

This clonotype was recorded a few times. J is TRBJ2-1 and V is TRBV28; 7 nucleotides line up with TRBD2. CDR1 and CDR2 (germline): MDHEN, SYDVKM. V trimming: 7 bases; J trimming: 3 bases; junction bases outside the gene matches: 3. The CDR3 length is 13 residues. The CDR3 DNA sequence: TGTGCCAGCACCGGGACTAACTACAATGAGCAGTTCTTC. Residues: CASTGTNYNEQFF.

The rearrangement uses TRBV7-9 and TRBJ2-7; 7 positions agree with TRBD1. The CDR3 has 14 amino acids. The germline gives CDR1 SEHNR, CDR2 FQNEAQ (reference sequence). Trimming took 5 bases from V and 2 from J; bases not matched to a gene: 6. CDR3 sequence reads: CASSHAGQAYEQYF. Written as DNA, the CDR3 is TGTGCCAGCAGCCACGCTGGACAGGCCTACGAGCAGTACTTC.

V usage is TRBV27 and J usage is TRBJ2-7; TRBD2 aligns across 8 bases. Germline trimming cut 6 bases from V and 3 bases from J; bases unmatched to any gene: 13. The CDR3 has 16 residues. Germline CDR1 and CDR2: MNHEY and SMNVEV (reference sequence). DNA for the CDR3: TGTGCCAGCAGCGCCGAGCAACCGGGACTAGTCTACGAGCAGTACTTC. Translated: CASSAEQPGLVYEQYF.

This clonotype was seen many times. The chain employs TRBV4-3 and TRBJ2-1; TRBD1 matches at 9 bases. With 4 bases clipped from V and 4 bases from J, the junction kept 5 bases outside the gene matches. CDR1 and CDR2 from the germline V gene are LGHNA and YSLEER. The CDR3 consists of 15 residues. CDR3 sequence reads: CASSRDRDIYNEQFF. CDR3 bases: TGCGCCAGCAGCCGGGACAGGGACATATACAATGAGCAGTTCTTC.

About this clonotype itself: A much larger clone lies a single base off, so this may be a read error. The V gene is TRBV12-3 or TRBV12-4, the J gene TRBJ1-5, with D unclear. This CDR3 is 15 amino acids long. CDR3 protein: CASCLERITGQPQHF. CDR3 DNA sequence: TGTGCCAGCTGTTTAGAGAGGATAACCGGGCAGCCCCAGCATTTT.

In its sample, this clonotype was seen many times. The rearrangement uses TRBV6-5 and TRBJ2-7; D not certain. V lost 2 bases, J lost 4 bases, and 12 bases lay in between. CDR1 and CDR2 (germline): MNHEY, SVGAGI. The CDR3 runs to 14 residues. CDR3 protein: CASSYRTATYEQYF. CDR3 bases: TGTGCCAGCAGTTACAGGACGGCGACATACGAGCAGTACTTC.

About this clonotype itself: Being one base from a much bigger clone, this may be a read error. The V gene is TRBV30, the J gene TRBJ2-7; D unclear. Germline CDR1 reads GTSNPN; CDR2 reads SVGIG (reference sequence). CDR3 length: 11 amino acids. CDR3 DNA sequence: TGTGCCTGGAGTGTGGCCTACGAGCAGCACTTC. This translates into CAWSVAYEQHF.

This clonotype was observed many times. The CDR3 DNA reads as TGCGCCAGCAGCCAAGATCCCAGAGACAACTATGGCTACACCTTC. Encoded protein: CASSQDPRDNYGYTF. The chain joins TRBV4-3 to TRBJ1-2; D is ambiguous. CDR3 length equals 15 residues. V was shortened by 0 bases and J by 2 bases, with 10 bases between the two germline ends. Germline V gene sequence: CDR1 LGHNA, CDR2 YSLEER.

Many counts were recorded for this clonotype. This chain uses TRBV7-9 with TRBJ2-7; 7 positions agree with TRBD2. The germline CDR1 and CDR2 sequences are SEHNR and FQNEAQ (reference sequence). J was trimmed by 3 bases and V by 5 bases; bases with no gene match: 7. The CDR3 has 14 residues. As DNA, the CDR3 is TGTGCCAGCAGCCCGGGAGGCAGGGACTACGAGCAGTACTTC. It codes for CASSPGGRDYEQYF.

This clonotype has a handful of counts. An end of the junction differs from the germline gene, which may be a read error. CDR3 amino acids: CVTSAESSYNEQFF. For the CDR3, the DNA is TGTGTCACCAGTGCGGAGAGCTCCTACAATGAGCAGTTCTTC. The chain has TRBV24-1 and TRBJ2-1; the D is unclear. Germline V lookup: CDR1 KGHDR, CDR2 SFDVKD. This CDR3 has 14 residues.

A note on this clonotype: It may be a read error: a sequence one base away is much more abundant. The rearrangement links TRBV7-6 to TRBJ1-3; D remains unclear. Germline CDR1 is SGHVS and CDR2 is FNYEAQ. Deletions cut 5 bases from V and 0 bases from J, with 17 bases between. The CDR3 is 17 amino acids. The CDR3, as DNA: TGTGCCAGCAGCCCAGAGGACGGAAGTCCCTCTGGAAACACCATATATTTT. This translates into CASSPEDGSPSGNTIYF.

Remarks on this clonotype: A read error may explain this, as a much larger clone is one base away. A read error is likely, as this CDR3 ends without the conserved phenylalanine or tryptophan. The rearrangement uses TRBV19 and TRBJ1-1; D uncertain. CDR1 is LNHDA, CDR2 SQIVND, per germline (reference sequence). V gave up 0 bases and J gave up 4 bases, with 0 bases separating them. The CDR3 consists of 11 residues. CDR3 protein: CASSIDTEAFL. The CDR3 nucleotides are TGTGCCAGTAGTATAGACACTGAAGCTTTCTTA.